The rows below give T cell receptor beta chains drawn from one sample of a study of CD8 T cells in ankylosing spondylitis. Via MiXCR, TCRdb re-called the 5' RACE reads, giving one row per CDR3 protein. The data show about 840,000 distinct CDR3 sequences, approximately 12% seen once. The sequencing sample was made of blood, either unsorted or a sorted T cell fraction (not recorded which). The receptors come from a male donor with ankylosing spondylitis. Both conserved end residues are part of each CDR3.

v_gene: TRBV7-2; j_gene: TRBJ2-7; CDR3aa: CASSLTRFYEQYF
v_gene: TRBV12-3/TRBV12-4; j_gene: TRBJ2-7; CDR3aa: CASRIGRYEQYF
v_gene: TRBV7-2; j_gene: TRBJ2-5; CDR3aa: CASSLVPVQETQYF
v_gene: TRBV5-1; j_gene: TRBJ2-1; CDR3aa: CASSLALVGNEQFF
v_gene: TRBV20-1; j_gene: TRBJ2-3; CDR3aa: CSAGSGGDTDTQYF
v_gene: TRBV6-1; j_gene: TRBJ2-7; CDR3aa: CASSLPPFYEQYF
v_gene: TRBV5-1; j_gene: TRBJ1-5; CDR3aa: CASSQGGLNQPQHF
v_gene: TRBV18; j_gene: TRBJ1-1; CDR3aa: CASSPLPSGTGSVTEAFF
v_gene: TRBV7-2; j_gene: TRBJ2-7; CDR3aa: CASSPLAQSYEQYF
v_gene: TRBV4-2; j_gene: TRBJ1-1; CDR3aa: CASSQDFNGETEAFF
v_gene: TRBV7-9; j_gene: TRBJ2-7; CDR3aa: CASSLAVARGSYEQYF
v_gene: TRBV15; j_gene: TRBJ2-1; CDR3aa: CATSRDSGGLDEQFF
v_gene: TRBV28; j_gene: TRBJ2-1; CDR3aa: CASSFPVYNEQFF
v_gene: TRBV7-2; j_gene: TRBJ2-3; CDR3aa: CASSLLGAGSTDTQYF
v_gene: TRBV20-1; j_gene: TRBJ2-3; CDR3aa: CSATPGSFGDTQYF
v_gene: TRBV7-9; j_gene: TRBJ2-7; CDR3aa: CASSSRQENYEQYF
v_gene: TRBV5-1; j_gene: TRBJ1-2; CDR3aa: CASSIQGNYGYTF
v_gene: TRBV7-2; j_gene: TRBJ1-2; CDR3aa: CASSSYRVGYTF
v_gene: TRBV20-1; j_gene: TRBJ1-6; CDR3aa: CSARDWAGPNSPLHF
v_gene: TRBV7-2; j_gene: TRBJ1-4; CDR3aa: CASSPQGNEKLFF
v_gene: TRBV9; j_gene: TRBJ1-2; CDR3aa: CASSGSPPGERGSYTF
v_gene: TRBV6-6; j_gene: TRBJ2-7; CDR3aa: CASSPSGLEQYF
v_gene: TRBV7-2; j_gene: TRBJ1-1; CDR3aa: CASSNRRNTEAFF
v_gene: TRBV18; j_gene: TRBJ2-5; CDR3aa: CASSPIAPAQETQYF
v_gene: TRBV6-5; j_gene: TRBJ2-7; CDR3aa: CASSYTGVGSSYEQYF
v_gene: TRBV20-1; j_gene: TRBJ2-5; CDR3aa: CSARRPISEETQYF
v_gene: TRBV6-5; j_gene: TRBJ2-3; CDR3aa: CASSYSSIDTQYF
v_gene: TRBV12-5; j_gene: TRBJ2-3; CDR3aa: CASAGAYTDTQYF
v_gene: TRBV29-1; j_gene: TRBJ2-2; CDR3aa: CSVTSTGELFF